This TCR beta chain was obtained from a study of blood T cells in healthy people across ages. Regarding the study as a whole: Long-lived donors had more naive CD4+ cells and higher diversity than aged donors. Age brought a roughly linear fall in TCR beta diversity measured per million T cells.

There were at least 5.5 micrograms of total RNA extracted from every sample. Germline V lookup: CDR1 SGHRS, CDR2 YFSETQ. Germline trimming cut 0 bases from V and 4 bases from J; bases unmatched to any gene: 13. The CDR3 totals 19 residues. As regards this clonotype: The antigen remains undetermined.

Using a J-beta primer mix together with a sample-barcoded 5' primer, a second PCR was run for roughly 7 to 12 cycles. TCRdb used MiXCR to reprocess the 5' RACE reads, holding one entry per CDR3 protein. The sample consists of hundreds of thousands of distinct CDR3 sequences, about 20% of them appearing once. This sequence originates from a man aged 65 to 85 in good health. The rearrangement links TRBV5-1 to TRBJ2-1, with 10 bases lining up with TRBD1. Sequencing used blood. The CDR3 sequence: CASSLGQGASTRRYNEQFF. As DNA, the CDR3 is TGCGCCAGCAGCTTGGGACAGGGGGCGAGTACAAGACGGTACAATGAGCAGTTCTTC.